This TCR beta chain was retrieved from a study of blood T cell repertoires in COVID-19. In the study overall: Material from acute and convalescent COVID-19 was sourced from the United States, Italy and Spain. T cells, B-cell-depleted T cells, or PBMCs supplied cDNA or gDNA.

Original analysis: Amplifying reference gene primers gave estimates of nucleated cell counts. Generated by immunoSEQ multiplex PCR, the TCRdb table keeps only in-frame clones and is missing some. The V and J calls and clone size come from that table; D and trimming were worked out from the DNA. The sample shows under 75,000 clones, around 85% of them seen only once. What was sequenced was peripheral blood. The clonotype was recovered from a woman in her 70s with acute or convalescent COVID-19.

In DNA, the CDR3 is TGTGCCAGCAGCTCTAGTATGTTGGTGTTAGAGCGTTACAATGAGCAGTTCTTC. As protein: CASSSSMLVLERYNEQFF. The chain has TRBV9 and TRBJ2-1; D remains unclear. Trimming left V 4 bases short and J 4 bases short, with 24 bases between. Germline values: CDR1 SGDLS, CDR2 YYNGEE. The CDR3 sequence is 18 residues long.